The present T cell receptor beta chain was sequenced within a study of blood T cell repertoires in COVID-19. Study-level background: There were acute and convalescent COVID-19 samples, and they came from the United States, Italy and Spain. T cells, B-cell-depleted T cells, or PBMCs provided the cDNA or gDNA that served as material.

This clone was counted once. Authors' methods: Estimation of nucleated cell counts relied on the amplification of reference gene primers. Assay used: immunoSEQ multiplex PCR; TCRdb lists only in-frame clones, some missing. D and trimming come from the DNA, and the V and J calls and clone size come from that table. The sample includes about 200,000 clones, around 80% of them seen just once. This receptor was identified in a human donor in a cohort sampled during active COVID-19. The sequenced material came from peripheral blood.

In DNA form, the CDR3 reads TGTGCCAGCAGCTTTCAAAAAAGCGGAAACTCCTACAATGAGCAGTTCTTC. Protein sequence: CASSFQKSGNSYNEQFF. V gene TRBV11-3 combines with J gene TRBJ2-1; D is perhaps TRBD2 (5 bases). The CDR3 covers 17 residues. Germline lookup yields CDR1 SGHNT and CDR2 YENEEA. The V gene lost 3 bases and the J gene lost 0 bases, with 15 bases spanning the gap.